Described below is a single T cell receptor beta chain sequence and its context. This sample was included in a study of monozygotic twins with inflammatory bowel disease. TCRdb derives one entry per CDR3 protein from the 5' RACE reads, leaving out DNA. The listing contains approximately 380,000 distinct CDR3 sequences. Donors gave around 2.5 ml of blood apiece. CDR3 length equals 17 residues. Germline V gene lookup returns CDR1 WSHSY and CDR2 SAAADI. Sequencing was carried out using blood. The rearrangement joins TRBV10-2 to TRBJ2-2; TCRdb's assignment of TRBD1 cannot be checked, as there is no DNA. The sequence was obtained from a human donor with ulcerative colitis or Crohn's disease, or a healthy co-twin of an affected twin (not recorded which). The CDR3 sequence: CASSDDSGGLNTGELFF.